This T cell receptor beta chain was sequenced in a study of molecular identifiers for immune sequencing clone quantification. Study-wide context: In the replicates, RNA derived from roughly 20,000 or 100,000 naive CD8 cells was divided into five parts, and four were sequenced. The study's findings and limits: Barcodes shared by identical TCR molecules could lead to underestimated sizes of highly expanded clones.

A CD8+CD4-CCR7+CD45RA+ phenotype served as the sorting definition for naive CD8 T cells. Generation of bulk TCR libraries relied on previously described methods and listed TCR primers. TCRdb reprocessed the PCR reads via MiXCR and lists one record per CDR3 protein. The data show 50,000 to 70,000 distinct CDR3 sequences, approximately 17% seen once. Germline lookup yields CDR1 SGHDT and CDR2 YYEEEE. The CDR3 has 14 amino acids. J was trimmed by 7 bases and V by 4 bases; bases with no gene match: 6. This clonotype was found many times. Its antigen remains unknown. The rearrangement joins TRBV5-6 to TRBJ2-1, with 9 bases aligning to TRBD2. The material sequenced was naive CD8+ T cells from blood, with Jurkat cell RNA spiked in. Subset given: FACS-sorted CD8+CD4-CCR7+CD45RA+ naive T cells. This sequence originates from a human donor in good health. Some libraries in this study had Jurkat cell RNA spiked in. The CDR3 sequence: CASSIGLALNEQFF. The DNA of the CDR3 is TGTGCCAGCAGCATCGGACTAGCGCTGAATGAGCAGTTCTTC.